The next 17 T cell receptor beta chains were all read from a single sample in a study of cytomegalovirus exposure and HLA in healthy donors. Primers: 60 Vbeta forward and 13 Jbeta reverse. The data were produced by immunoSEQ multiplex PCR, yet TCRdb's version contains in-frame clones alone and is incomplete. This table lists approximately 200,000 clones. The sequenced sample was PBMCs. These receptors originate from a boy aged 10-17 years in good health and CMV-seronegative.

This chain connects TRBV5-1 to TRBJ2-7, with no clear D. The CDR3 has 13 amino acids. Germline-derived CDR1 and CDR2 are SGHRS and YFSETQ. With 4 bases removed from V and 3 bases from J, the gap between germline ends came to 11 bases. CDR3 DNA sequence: TGCGCCAGCAGCATAGAAAACAGCTACGAGCAGTACTTC. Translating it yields CASSIENSYEQYF.

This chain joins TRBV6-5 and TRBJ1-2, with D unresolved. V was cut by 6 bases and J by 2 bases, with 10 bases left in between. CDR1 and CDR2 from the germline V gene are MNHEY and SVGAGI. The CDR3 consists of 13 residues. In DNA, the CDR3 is TGTGCCAGCAGAAGCGGACGGAACTATGGCTACACCTTC. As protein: CASRSGRNYGYTF.

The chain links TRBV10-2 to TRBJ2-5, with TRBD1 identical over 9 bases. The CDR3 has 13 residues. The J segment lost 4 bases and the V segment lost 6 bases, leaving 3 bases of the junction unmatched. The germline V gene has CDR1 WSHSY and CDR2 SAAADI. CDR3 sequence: CASRDRGRETQYF. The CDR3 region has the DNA TGCGCCAGCAGGGACAGGGGAAGAGAGACCCAGTACTTC.

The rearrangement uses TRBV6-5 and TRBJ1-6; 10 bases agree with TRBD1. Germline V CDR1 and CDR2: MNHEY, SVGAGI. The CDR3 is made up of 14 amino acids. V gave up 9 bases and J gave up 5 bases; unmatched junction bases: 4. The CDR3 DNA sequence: TGTGCCAGAGGGACAGGGGTCAATAATTCACCCCTCCACTTT. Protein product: CARGTGVNNSPLHF.

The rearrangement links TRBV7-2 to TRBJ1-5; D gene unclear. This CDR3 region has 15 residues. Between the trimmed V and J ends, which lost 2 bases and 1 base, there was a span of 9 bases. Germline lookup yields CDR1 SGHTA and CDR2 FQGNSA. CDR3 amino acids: CASSLSAGSNQPQHF. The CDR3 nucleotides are TGTGCCAGCAGCTTAAGTGCGGGAAGCAATCAGCCCCAGCATTTT.

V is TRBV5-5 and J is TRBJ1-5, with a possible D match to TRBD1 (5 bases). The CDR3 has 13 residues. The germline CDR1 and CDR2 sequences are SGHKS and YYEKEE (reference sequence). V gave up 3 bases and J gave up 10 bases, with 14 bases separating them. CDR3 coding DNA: TGTGCCAGCAGCTGGGGACTGCCCCCTCCCCAGCATTTT. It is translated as CASSWGLPPPQHF.

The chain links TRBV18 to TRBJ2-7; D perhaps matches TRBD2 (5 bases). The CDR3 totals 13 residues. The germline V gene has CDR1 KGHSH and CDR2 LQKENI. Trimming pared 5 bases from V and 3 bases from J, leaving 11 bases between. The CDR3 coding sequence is TGTGCCAGCTCAACCCGGGAAGACTACGAGCAGTACTTC. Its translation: CASSTREDYEQYF.

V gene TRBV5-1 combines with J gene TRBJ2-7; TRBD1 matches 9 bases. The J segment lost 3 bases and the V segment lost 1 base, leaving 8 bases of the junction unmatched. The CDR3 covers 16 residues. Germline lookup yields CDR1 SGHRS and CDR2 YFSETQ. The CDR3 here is CASSLLPGQGIYEQYF. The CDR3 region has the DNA TGCGCCAGCAGCTTGCTACCGGGACAGGGTATCTACGAGCAGTACTTC.

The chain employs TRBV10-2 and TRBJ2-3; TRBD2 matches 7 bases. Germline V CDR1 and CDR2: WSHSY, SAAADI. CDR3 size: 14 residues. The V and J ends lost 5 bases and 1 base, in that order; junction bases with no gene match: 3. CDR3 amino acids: CASSFTSGTDTQYF. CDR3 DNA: TGCGCCAGCAGTTTTACTAGCGGCACAGATACGCAGTATTTT.

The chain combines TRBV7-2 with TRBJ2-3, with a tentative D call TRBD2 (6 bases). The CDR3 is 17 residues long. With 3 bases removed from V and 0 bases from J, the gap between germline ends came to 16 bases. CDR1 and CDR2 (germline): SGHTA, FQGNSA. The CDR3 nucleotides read TGTGCCAGCAGCTTCGAAGGGCGGGGACTTAGCACAGATACGCAGTATTTT. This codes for CASSFEGRGLSTDTQYF.

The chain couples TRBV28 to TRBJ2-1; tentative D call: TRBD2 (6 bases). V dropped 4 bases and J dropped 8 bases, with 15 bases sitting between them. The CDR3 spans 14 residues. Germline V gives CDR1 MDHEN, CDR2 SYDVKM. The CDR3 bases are TGTGCCAGCAGTTCCGGGACTCCAAGGGATGAGCAGTTCTTC. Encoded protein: CASSSGTPRDEQFF. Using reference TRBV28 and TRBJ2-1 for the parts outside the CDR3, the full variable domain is DVKVTQSSRYLVKRTGEKVFLECVQDMDHENMFWYRQDPGLGLRLIYFSYDVKMKEKGDIPEGYSVSREKKERFSLILESASTNQTSMYLCASSSGTPRDEQFFGPGTRLTVL.

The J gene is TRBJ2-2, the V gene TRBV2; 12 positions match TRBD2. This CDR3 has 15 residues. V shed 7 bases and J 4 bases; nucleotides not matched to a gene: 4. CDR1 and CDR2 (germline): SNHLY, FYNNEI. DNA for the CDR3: TGTGCCAGCATGCTAGCGGGGGGGGGCACCGGGGAGCTGTTTTTT. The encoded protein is CASMLAGGGTGELFF.

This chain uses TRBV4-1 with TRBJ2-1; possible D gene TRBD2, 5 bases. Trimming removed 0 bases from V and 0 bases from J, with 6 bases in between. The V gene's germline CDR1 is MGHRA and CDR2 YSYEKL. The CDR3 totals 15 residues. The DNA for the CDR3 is TGCGCCAGCAGCCAAGATGAGGGCTCCTACAATGAGCAGTTCTTC. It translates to CASSQDEGSYNEQFF.

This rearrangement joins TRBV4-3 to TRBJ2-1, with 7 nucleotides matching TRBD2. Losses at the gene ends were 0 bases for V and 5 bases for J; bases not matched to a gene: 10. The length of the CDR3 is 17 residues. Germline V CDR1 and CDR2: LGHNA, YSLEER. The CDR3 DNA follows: TGCGCCAGCAGCCAAGATCTCCTGGTGGGGGGGGACAATGAGCAGTTCTTC. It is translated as CASSQDLLVGGDNEQFF.

The CDR3 region is CASSRLDRNQPQHF. CDR3 DNA sequence: TGTGCCAGCAGTCGCCTTGACAGAAATCAGCCCCAGCATTTT. This chain connects TRBV6-5 to TRBJ1-5, with D possibly matching TRBD1 (5 bases). CDR3 length: 14 amino acids. With 5 bases removed from V and 4 bases from J, the gap between germline ends came to 12 bases. CDR1 and CDR2 (germline): MNHEY, SVGAGI.

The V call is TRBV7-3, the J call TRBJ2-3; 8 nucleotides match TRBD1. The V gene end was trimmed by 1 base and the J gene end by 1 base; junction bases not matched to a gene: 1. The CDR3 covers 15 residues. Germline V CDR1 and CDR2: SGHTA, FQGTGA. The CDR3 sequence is CASSLMGQGTDTQYF. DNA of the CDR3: TGTGCCAGCAGCTTAATGGGACAGGGCACAGATACGCAGTATTTT.

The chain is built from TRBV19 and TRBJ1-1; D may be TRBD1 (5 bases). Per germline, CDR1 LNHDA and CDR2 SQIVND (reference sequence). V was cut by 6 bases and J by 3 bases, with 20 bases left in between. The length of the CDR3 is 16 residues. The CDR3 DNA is TGTGCCAGTAGGAAGATAGGGGCAAATACGGACACTGAAGCTTTCTTT. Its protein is CASRKIGANTDTEAFF.